The 13 T cell receptor beta chains listed next were all sequenced from one sample in a study of shared clonotypes between healthy human individuals. Only in-frame clones appear in the TCRdb table, and some are missing; sequencing was by immunoSEQ multiplex PCR. The sample carries more than 2,000,000 clones, over 85% recorded once. Sequencing was done on a sample of naive CD4+ T cells sorted from blood. Subset noted: CD45RA+ positively selected. The receptors here all came from a man in his late teens or twenties in good health.

The chain links TRBV2 to TRBJ1-1, with TRBD1 matching over 12 bases. Unmatched junction bases numbered 5, after V lost 7 bases and J lost 2 bases. CDR1 is SNHLY and CDR2 is FYNNEI in the germline V gene. This CDR3 is 15 amino acids long. CDR3 coding DNA: TGTGCCAGCACGGGACAGGGGGCGGGAAACACTGAAGCTTTCTTT. This gives the protein CASTGQGAGNTEAFF.

This chain links TRBV2 with TRBJ1-3, with D possibly matching TRBD1 (5 bases). This CDR3 region has 13 residues. The germline gives CDR1 SNHLY, CDR2 FYNNEI. V lost 6 bases to trimming and J lost 3 bases, with 9 bases between them. The CDR3 region has the DNA TGTGCCAGCAGCGACAGCGGTGGAAACACCATATATTTT. Translation: CASSDSGGNTIYF.

This chain uses TRBV2 with TRBJ2-1, with 12 bases identical to TRBD2. CDR3 length equals 23 residues. Germline assignment: CDR1 SNHLY and CDR2 FYNNEI. V trimming: 0 bases; J trimming: 8 bases; junction bases outside the gene matches: 26. CDR3 region: CASSEATRTEQFPTSGGGDEQFF. CDR3 coding DNA: TGTGCCAGCAGTGAAGCGACTAGGACAGAACAATTCCCGACTAGCGGGGGTGGGGATGAGCAGTTCTTC.

The rearrangement uses TRBV7-9 and TRBJ2-1; TRBD2 matches at 8 bases. Germline V lookup: CDR1 SEHNR, CDR2 FQNEAQ (reference sequence). The CDR3 is 14 residues long. V trimming: 6 bases; J trimming: 10 bases; junction bases outside the gene matches: 11. The chain's CDR3 is CASRDKAGVDEQFF. CDR3 bases: TGTGCCAGCAGGGACAAAGCGGGAGTGGACGAGCAGTTCTTC.

This chain uses TRBV19 with TRBJ2-2, with 7 bases aligning to TRBD1. The junction had 2 bases not matched to a gene; V was cut back by 1 base and J by 6 bases. Germline-derived CDR1 and CDR2 are LNHDA and SQIVND (reference sequence). The CDR3 is 14 amino acids. The CDR3 sequence is CASSIVDRAGELFF. CDR3 nucleotide sequence: TGTGCCAGTAGTATAGTAGACAGGGCCGGGGAGCTGTTTTTT.

In DNA form, the CDR3 reads TGTGCCAGCAGCCGAGCGCCCACTCCCTCGAATACGCAGTATTTT. Translated, it gives CASSRAPTPSNTQYF. The chain is built from TRBV6-1 and TRBJ2-3; D unresolved. CDR1 and CDR2 (germline): MNHNS, SASEGT. The CDR3 length is 15 residues. Between the trimmed V and J ends, which lost 6 bases and 7 bases, there was a span of 20 bases.

This clone showed up just once. V and J are TRBV9 and TRBJ1-2; 7 bases agree with TRBD1. This CDR3 spans 17 amino acids. After removal of 3 bases from V and 4 bases from J, the junction contained 15 bases not matched to a gene. Germline loops: CDR1 SGDLS, CDR2 YYNGEE. The CDR3 loop reads CASSAGGGETGLYGYTF. The CDR3 nucleotides read TGTGCCAGCAGCGCTGGCGGGGGCGAGACAGGGCTCTATGGCTACACCTTC.

The chain links TRBV2 to TRBJ1-2; D unclear. This CDR3 is 14 amino acids long. Looked up from germline, CDR1 is SNHLY and CDR2 is FYNNEI. The ends were cut back, 3 bases at V and 4 bases at J, with 12 bases in the middle. CDR3 in DNA: TGTGCCAGCAGTGATGAAAGGAGCGGCTATGGCTACACCTTC. Encoded protein: CASSDERSGYGYTF. Looking up the rest from reference TRBV2 and TRBJ1-2 gives the full variable domain: EPEVTQTPSHQVTQMGQEVILRCVPISNHLYFYWYRQILGQKVEFLVSFYNNEISEKSEIFDDQFSVERPDGSNFTLKIRSTKLEDSAMYFCASSDERSGYGYTFGSGTRLTVV.

The rearrangement uses TRBV30 and TRBJ2-1; tentatively, D is TRBD2 (6 bases). V was shortened by 4 bases and J by 4 bases, with 11 bases between the two germline ends. The CDR3 contains 13 residues. Per germline, CDR1 GTSNPN and CDR2 SVGIG (reference sequence). The CDR3 DNA is TGTGCCTGGACCCGGGACTTTTACAATGAGCAGTTCTTC. Its protein product is CAWTRDFYNEQFF.

The chain combines TRBV7-8 with TRBJ2-3; 7 bases line up with TRBD2. There are 15 residues in the CDR3. Germline-derived CDR1 and CDR2 are SGHVS and FQNEAQ. After removal of 3 bases from V and 2 bases from J, the junction contained 5 bases not matched to a gene. CDR3 in amino acids: CASSFRDYNTDTQYF. The CDR3 coding sequence is TGTGCCAGCAGCTTTCGGGACTATAACACAGATACGCAGTATTTT.

The V and J genes are TRBV5-8 and TRBJ2-7; possibly TRBD1 or TRBD2 for D (5 bases each). This CDR3 is 15 amino acids long. Trimming shortened V by 2 bases and J by 2 bases, and 14 bases separated the two germline ends. Germline V lookup: CDR1 SGHTS, CDR2 YDEGEE. Here the CDR3 reads CASSFLGTVAYEQYF. The CDR3 coding sequence is TGTGCCAGCAGCTTTTTGGGGACGGTAGCCTACGAGCAGTACTTC.

The gene calls are TRBV9 and TRBJ2-5; perhaps TRBD2 as D (6 bases). The CDR3 has 15 residues. Germline assignment: CDR1 SGDLS and CDR2 YYNGEE. V was shortened by 4 bases and J by 4 bases, with 17 bases between the two germline ends. The CDR3 sequence: CASSPRGEVRETQYF. CDR3 DNA sequence: TGTGCCAGCAGCCCCCGAGGGGAGGTCAGAGAGACCCAGTACTTC.

This clone is a singleton in its sample. The CDR3 DNA reads as TGTGCCAGCAGCCACGCCGGGACAGGGGCCTACTATGGCTACACCTTC. Its translation is CASSHAGTGAYYGYTF. The chain combines TRBV11-2 with TRBJ1-2; the match to TRBD1 covers 10 bases. The ends lost 5 bases at V and 3 bases at J; junction bases unmatched: 9. Germline CDR1 SGHAT, CDR2 FQNNGV. The CDR3 is 16 amino acids.